The present T cell receptor beta chain was sequenced within a study of blood T cell repertoires in COVID-19. The Seattle patients joined while their infection was active and were tracked longitudinally afterward. Original processing notes: Quantification of nucleated cells was approximated via reference gene primer amplification. Profiling relied on immunoSEQ multiplex PCR, and the TCRdb table lists in-frame clones only, not all of them. V, J and clone size reflect that table, while D and trimming were determined from the DNA. The sample holds 400,000 or so clones; around 90% are singletons and the top ten take 0.8% to 0.9%. Losses at the gene ends were 5 bases for V and 4 bases for J; bases not matched to a gene: 2. CDR3 length: 13 residues. In germline, CDR1 is SEHNR, CDR2 FQNEAQ (reference sequence). This clone was observed a handful of times.

The material sequenced was peripheral blood. The clonotype comes from a man younger than 35 with COVID-19, enrolled during active disease. The chain combines TRBV7-9 with TRBJ1-2; 9 bases match TRBD1. CDR3 region: CASSVTGGYGYTF. The CDR3 DNA reads as TGTGCCAGCAGCGTGACAGGGGGCTATGGCTACACCTTC.